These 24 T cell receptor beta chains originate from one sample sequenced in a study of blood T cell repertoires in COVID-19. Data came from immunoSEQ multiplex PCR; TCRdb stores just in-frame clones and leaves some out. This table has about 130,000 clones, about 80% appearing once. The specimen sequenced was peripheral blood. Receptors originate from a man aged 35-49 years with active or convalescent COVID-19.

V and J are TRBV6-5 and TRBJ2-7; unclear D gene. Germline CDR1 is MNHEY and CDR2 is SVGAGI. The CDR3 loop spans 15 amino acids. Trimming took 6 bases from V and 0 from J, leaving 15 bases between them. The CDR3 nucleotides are TGTGCCAGCAGGGGTCAGCGCCCCAGCTCCTACGAGCAGTACTTC. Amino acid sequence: CASRGQRPSSYEQYF.

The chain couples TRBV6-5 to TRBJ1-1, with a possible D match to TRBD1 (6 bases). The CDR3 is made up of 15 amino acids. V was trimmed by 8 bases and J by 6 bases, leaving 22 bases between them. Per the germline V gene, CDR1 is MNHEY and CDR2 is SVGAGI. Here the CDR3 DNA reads TGTGCCAGCGGAAAAGGTGGAAACAGGGACGCTGAAGCTTTCTTT. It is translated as CASGKGGNRDAEAFF.

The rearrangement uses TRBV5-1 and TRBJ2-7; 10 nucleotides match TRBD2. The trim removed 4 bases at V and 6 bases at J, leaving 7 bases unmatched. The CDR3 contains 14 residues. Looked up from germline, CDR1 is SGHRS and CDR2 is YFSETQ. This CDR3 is CASSPAGGRVEQYF. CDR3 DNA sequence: TGCGCCAGCAGCCCAGCGGGGGGGCGCGTCGAGCAGTACTTC.

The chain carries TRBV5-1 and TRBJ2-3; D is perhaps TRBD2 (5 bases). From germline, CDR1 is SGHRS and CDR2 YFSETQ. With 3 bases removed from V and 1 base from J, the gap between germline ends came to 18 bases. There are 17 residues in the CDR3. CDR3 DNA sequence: TGCGCCAGCAGCTCGGAGGACGGAAAAATTCGCACAGATACGCAGTATTTT. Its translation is CASSSEDGKIRTDTQYF.

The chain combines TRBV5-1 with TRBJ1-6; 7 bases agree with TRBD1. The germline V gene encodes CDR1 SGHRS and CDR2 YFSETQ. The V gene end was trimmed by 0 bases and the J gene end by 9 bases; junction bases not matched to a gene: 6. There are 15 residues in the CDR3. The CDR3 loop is CASSLETGEASPLHF. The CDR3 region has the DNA TGCGCCAGCAGCTTGGAAACAGGGGAGGCTTCACCCCTCCACTTT.

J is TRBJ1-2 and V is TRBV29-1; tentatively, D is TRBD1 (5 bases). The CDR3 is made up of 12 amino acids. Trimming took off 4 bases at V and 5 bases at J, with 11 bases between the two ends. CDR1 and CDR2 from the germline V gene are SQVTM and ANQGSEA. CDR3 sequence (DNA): TGCAGCGTTGTGGACGGGGGATATGGCTACACCTTC. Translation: CSVVDGGYGYTF.

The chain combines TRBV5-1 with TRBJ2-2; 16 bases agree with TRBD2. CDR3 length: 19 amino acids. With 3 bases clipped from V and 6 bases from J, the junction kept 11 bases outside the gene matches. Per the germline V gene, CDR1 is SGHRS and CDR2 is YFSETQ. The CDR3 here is CASSSGLAGGPPTAGELFF. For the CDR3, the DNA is TGCGCCAGCAGCTCGGGACTAGCGGGAGGGCCCCCCACGGCCGGGGAGCTGTTTTTT. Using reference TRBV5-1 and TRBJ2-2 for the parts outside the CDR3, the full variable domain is KAGVTQTPRYLIKTRGQQVTLSCSPISGHRSVSWYQQTPGQGLQFLFEYFSETQRNKGNFPGRFSGRQFSNSRSEMNVSTLELGDSALYLCASSSGLAGGPPTAGELFFGEGSRLTVL.

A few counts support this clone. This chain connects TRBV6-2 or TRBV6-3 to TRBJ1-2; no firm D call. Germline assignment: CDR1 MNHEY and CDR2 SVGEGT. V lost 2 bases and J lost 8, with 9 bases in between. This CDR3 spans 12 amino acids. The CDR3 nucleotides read TGTGCCAGCAGTTACGCCCGGTTGGGCTACACCTTC. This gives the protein CASSYARLGYTF.

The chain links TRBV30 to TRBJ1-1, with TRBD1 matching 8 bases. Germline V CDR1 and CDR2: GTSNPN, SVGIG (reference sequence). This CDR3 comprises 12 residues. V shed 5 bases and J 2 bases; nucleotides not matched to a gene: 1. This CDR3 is CAWDRGNTEAFF. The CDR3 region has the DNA TGTGCCTGGGACAGGGGCAACACTGAAGCTTTCTTT. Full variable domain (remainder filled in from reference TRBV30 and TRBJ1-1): SQTIHQWPATLVQPVGSPLSLECTVEGTSNPNLYWYRQAAGRGLQLLFYSVGIGQISSEVPQNLSASRPQDRQFILSSKKLLLSDSGFYLCAWDRGNTEAFFGQGTRLTVV.

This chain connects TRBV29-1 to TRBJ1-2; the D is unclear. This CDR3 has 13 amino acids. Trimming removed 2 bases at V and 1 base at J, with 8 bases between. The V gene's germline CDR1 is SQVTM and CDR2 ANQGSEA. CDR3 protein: CSVEPRYNYGYTF. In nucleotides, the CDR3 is TGCAGCGTTGAACCCAGATATAACTATGGCTACACCTTC.

CDR3 protein: CASSFDTSNQPQHF. The CDR3 DNA reads as TGTGCCAGCAGCTTCGACACGAGCAATCAGCCCCAGCATTTT. The gene calls are TRBV7-9 and TRBJ1-5; D is ambiguous. Germline V gene sequence: CDR1 SEHNR, CDR2 FQNEAQ (reference sequence). This CDR3 contains 14 residues. V was trimmed by 3 bases and J by 1 base, leaving 7 bases between them.

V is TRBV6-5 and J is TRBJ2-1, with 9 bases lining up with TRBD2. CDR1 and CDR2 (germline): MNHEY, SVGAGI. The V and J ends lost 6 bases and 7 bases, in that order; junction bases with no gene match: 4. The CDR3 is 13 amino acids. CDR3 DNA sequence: TGTGCCAGCAGCAGTCTAGCGGGGAATGAGCAGTTCTTC. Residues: CASSSLAGNEQFF.

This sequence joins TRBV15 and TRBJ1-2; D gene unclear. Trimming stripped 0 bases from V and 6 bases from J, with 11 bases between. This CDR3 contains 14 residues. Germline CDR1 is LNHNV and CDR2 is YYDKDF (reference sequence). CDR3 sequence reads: CATSRDRQDDGYTF. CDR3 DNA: TGTGCCACCAGCAGAGATCGGCAGGATGATGGCTACACCTTC.

The CDR3 spells CASSRQDRNGYTF. In DNA, the CDR3 is TGTGCCAGCAGCCGACAGGACAGGAATGGCTACACCTTC. The chain has TRBV7-8 and TRBJ1-2, with TRBD1 matching 7 bases. This CDR3 spans 13 amino acids. V was pared by 5 bases and J by 6 bases, with 6 bases of the junction left unmatched. Germline loops: CDR1 SGHVS, CDR2 FQNEAQ.

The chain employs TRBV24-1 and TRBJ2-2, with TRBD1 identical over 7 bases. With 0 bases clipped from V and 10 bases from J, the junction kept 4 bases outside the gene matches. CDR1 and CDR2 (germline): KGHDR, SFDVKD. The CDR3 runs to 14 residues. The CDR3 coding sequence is TGTGCCACCAGTGATTTGGGGACAGCAGCGGAGCTGTTTTTT. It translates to CATSDLGTAAELFF.

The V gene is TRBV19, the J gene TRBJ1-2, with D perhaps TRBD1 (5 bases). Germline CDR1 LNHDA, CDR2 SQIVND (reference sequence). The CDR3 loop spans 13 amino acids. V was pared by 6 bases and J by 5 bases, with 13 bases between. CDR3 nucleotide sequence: TGTGCCAGTAGCCTAGGGGATCGGTATGGCTACACCTTC. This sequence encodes CASSLGDRYGYTF.

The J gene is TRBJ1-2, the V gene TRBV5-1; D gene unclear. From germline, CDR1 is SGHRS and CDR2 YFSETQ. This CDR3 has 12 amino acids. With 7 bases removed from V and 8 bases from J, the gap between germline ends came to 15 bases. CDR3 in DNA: TGCGCCAGCTTTAACGGGAGAGAAGGCTACACCTTC. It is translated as CASFNGREGYTF.

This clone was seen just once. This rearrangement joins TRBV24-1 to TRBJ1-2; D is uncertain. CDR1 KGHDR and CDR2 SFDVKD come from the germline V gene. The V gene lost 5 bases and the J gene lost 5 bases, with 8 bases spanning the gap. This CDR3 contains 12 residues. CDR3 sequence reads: CATSGGFYGYTF. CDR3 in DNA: TGTGCCACCAGTGGAGGTTTTTATGGCTACACCTTC.

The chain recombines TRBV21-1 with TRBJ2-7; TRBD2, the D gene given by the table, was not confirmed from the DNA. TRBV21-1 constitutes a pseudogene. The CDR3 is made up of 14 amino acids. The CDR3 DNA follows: TGTGCCAGCAGCATTCCGGGATCCTCCTACGAGCAGTACTTC. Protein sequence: CASSIPGSSYEQYF.

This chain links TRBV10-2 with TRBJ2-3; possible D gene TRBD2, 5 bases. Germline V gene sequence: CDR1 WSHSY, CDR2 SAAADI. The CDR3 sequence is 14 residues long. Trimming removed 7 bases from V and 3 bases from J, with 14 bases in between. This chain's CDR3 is CASKPSSGTDTQYF. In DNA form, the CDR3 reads TGCGCCAGCAAACCTAGCTCGGGAACAGATACGCAGTATTTT.

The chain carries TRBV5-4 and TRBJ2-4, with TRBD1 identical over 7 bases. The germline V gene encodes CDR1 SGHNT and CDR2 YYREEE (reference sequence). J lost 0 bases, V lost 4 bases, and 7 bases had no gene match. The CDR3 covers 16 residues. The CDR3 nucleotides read TGTGCCAGCAGCACGGACAGGTACCCAGCCAAAAACATTCAGTACTTC. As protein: CASSTDRYPAKNIQYF.

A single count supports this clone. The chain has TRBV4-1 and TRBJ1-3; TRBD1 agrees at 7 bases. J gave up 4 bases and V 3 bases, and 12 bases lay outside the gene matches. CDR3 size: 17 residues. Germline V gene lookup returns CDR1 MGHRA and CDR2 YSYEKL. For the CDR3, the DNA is TGCGCCAGCAGCCATTTGACAGGGAGGAATGGAGGAAACACCATATATTTT. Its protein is CASSHLTGRNGGNTIYF.

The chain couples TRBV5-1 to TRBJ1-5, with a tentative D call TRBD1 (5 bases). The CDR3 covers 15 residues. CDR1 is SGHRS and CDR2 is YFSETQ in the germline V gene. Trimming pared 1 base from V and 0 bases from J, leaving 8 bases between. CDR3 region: CASSLWGDSNQPQHF. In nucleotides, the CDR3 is TGCGCCAGCAGCTTGTGGGGGGATAGCAATCAGCCCCAGCATTTT.

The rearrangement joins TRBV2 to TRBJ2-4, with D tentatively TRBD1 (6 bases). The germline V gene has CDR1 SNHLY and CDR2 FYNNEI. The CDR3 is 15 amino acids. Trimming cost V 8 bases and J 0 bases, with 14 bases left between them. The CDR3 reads CASGRDIGAKNIQYF. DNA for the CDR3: TGTGCCAGCGGAAGGGACATCGGAGCCAAAAACATTCAGTACTTC.